These 18 T cell receptor beta chains were all obtained from the same sample, sequenced in a study of shared clonotypes between healthy human individuals. Data came from immunoSEQ multiplex PCR; TCRdb stores just in-frame clones and leaves some out. The sample shows about 2,500,000 clones, around nine tenths of them seen only once. The specimen sequenced was naive CD4+ T cells sorted from blood. Subset defined: CD45RA+ positively selected. These receptors all come from a man aged 18-30 years in good health.

Note on this clone: A clone one base away is much larger, so this may be a read error. Other DNA sequences in the same sample also yield this CDR3. This sequence joins TRBV5-1 and TRBJ2-5, with no clear D. The CDR3 runs to 13 residues. The V gene lost 0 bases and the J gene lost 2 bases, with 5 bases spanning the gap. Germline V CDR1 and CDR2: SGHRS, YFSETQ. The CDR3 nucleotides read TGCGCCAGCAGCTTGGCACAGCAAGAGACCCAGTACTTC. Amino acid sequence: CASSLAQQETQYF.

This sequence joins TRBV30 and TRBJ2-7; 10 positions agree with TRBD2. The CDR3 is 14 amino acids. CDR1 and CDR2 (germline): GTSNPN, SVGIG (reference sequence). V gave up 3 bases and J gave up 2 bases; unmatched junction bases: 4. DNA for the CDR3: TGTGCCTGGAGCACCGGGACTAGCGCCTACGAGCAGTACTTC. Encoded protein: CAWSTGTSAYEQYF.

The genes are TRBV30 and TRBJ2-2, with D hard to call. The CDR3 spans 12 residues. V was pared by 0 bases and J by 7 bases, with 6 bases between. Germline loops: CDR1 GTSNPN, CDR2 SVGIG (reference sequence). The CDR3 reads CAWSVQLGELFF. CDR3 nucleotide sequence: TGTGCCTGGAGTGTACAGCTCGGGGAGCTGTTTTTT.

The chain combines TRBV2 with TRBJ1-6; D unclear. Trimming pared 7 bases from V and 7 bases from J, leaving 11 bases between. This CDR3 is built from 13 residues. The germline V gene has CDR1 SNHLY and CDR2 FYNNEI. The CDR3 loop reads CASTTVQNSPLHF. CDR3 nucleotides: TGTGCCAGCACTACAGTACAGAATTCACCCCTCCACTTT.

CDR3 in DNA: TGTGCCAGCAGCCCTCTCAATAGCAATCAGCCCCAGCATTTT. Translation gives CASSPLNSNQPQHF. The rearrangement links TRBV7-2 to TRBJ1-5; unclear D gene. Germline CDR1 is SGHTA and CDR2 is FQGNSA. The CDR3 spans 14 residues. Trimming removed 5 bases at V and 0 bases at J, with 8 bases between. The variable domain in full, completed from reference TRBV7-2 and TRBJ1-5, reads GAGVSQSPSNKVTEKGKDVELRCDPISGHTALYWYRQSLGQGLEFLIYFQGNSAPDKSGLPSDRFSAERTGGSVSTLTIQRTQQEDSAVYLCASSPLNSNQPQHFGDGTRLSIL.

The count of this clone is one. The chain carries TRBV29-1 and TRBJ2-3; TRBD1 matches at 10 bases. The CDR3 is made up of 13 amino acids. From germline, CDR1 is SQVTM and CDR2 ANQGSEA. V lost 6 bases, J lost 6 bases, and 6 bases stayed unmatched. CDR3 residues: CSVGQGLGDTQYF. CDR3 in DNA: TGCAGCGTGGGACAGGGGCTCGGGGATACGCAGTATTTT.

This sequence joins TRBV10-3 and TRBJ1-1; 8 bases map to TRBD1. The CDR3 has 16 amino acids. In germline, CDR1 is ENHRY, CDR2 SYGVKD. V dropped 10 bases and J dropped 0; count of bases not matched to a gene: 13. CDR3 amino acids: CAKIPGQGYLNTEAFF. The CDR3, as DNA: TGTGCCAAAATTCCCGGACAGGGCTATTTGAACACTGAAGCTTTCTTT.

The chain uses TRBV6-5 and TRBJ1-2, with D hard to call. CDR3 length: 15 residues. Deletions cut 4 bases from V and 2 bases from J, with 14 bases between. The germline V gene encodes CDR1 MNHEY and CDR2 SVGAGI. The CDR3 is CASSLGWTENYGYTF. The CDR3 DNA reads as TGTGCCAGCAGTTTGGGCTGGACGGAGAACTATGGCTACACCTTC.

This chain joins TRBV9 and TRBJ1-3, with D unclear. The CDR3 runs 17 residues. Deletions cut 2 bases from V and 2 bases from J, with 17 bases between. CDR1 is SGDLS, CDR2 YYNGEE, per germline. CDR3 coding DNA: TGTGCCAGCAGCGTCTGGGAAAGAGCGCCCCCTGGAAACACCATATATTTT. As protein: CASSVWERAPPGNTIYF.

The V gene is TRBV19, the J gene TRBJ2-3, with 9 bases identical to TRBD1. V trimming: 5 bases; J trimming: 5 bases; junction bases outside the gene matches: 5. Germline CDR1 and CDR2: LNHDA and SQIVND (reference sequence). CDR3 length: 14 residues. The CDR3 DNA follows: TGTGCCAGTAGTCCTCCGGGACAGGGAGATACGCAGTATTTT. Its protein is CASSPPGQGDTQYF.

This clone was seen only once. The chain links TRBV10-3 to TRBJ2-3; perhaps TRBD1 as D (6 bases). Germline CDR1 and CDR2: ENHRY and SYGVKD. This CDR3 spans 15 amino acids. V was clipped by 6 bases and J by 0 bases, with 13 bases between them. The chain's CDR3 is CAISTRDISTDTQYF. CDR3 nucleotide sequence: TGTGCCATCAGCACCCGGGACATAAGCACAGATACGCAGTATTTT.

This chain connects TRBV2 to TRBJ2-5, with TRBD2 matching over 7 bases. Germline-derived CDR1 and CDR2 are SNHLY and FYNNEI. J gave up 3 bases and V 0 bases, and 7 bases lay outside the gene matches. This CDR3 region has 16 residues. In nucleotides, the CDR3 is TGTGCCAGCAGTGAAGCGCTTCAGGGACTAAAAGAGACCCAGTACTTC. Protein: CASSEALQGLKETQYF.

The J gene is TRBJ2-7, the V gene TRBV30; D unresolved. Per germline, CDR1 GTSNPN and CDR2 SVGIG (reference sequence). V was clipped by 5 bases and J by 7 bases, with 12 bases between them. The CDR3 consists of 11 residues. The DNA for the CDR3 is TGTGCCTGGGGCCCCGCTGGGGAGCAGTACTTC. Its translation is CAWGPAGEQYF.

The V gene is TRBV18, the J gene TRBJ2-5; D gene unclear. There are 15 residues in the CDR3. The germline V gene has CDR1 KGHSH and CDR2 LQKENI. The germline V and J ends were trimmed by 0 bases and 4 bases, with 12 bases remaining between them. The CDR3 region has the DNA TGTGCCAGCTCACCACCCGGAAGGCCTCGAGAGACCCAGTACTTC. It yields the protein CASSPPGRPRETQYF.

This chain connects TRBV19 to TRBJ1-6, with a tentative D call TRBD1 (6 bases). This CDR3 is built from 16 residues. The V end lost 7 bases, the J end lost 7 bases, and 20 bases lay between the germline ends. Germline V gives CDR1 LNHDA, CDR2 SQIVND (reference sequence). The CDR3 coding sequence is TGTGCCAGTACCCCAAGTAATGGACAGATGAATTCACCCCTCCACTTT. It is translated as CASTPSNGQMNSPLHF.

The chain recombines TRBV27 with TRBJ2-1; the match to TRBD2 covers 10 bases. J was trimmed by 6 bases and V by 3 bases; bases with no gene match: 11. CDR1 is MNHEY, CDR2 SMNVEV, per germline (reference sequence). The CDR3 contains 17 residues. CDR3 coding DNA: TGTGCCAGCAGTTTCCCAAAGCGGGAGGGGACCCCCAATGAGCAGTTCTTC. This translates into CASSFPKREGTPNEQFF.

In DNA, the CDR3 is TGTGCCAGCAGTTTAGAGGGCAGGGCCAGCAATCAGCCCCAGCATTTT. It yields the protein CASSLEGRASNQPQHF. This chain uses TRBV28 with TRBJ1-5; tentative D call: TRBD1 (5 bases). Germline V gene data show CDR1 as MDHEN and CDR2 as SYDVKM. The CDR3 sequence is 16 residues long. Trimming stripped 2 bases from V and 1 base from J, with 12 bases between. The entire variable domain, with the rest obtained from reference TRBV28 and TRBJ1-5, is as follows: DVKVTQSSRYLVKRTGEKVFLECVQDMDHENMFWYRQDPGLGLRLIYFSYDVKMKEKGDIPEGYSVSREKKERFSLILESASTNQTSMYLCASSLEGRASNQPQHFGDGTRLSIL.

The chain links TRBV27 to TRBJ1-5; 8 bases map to TRBD1. The CDR3 is 16 amino acids. Trimming took 5 bases from V and 6 from J; bases not matched to a gene: 12. Germline V CDR1 and CDR2: MNHEY, SMNVEV (reference sequence). CDR3 sequence: CASSAMGQALSQPQHF. The CDR3 nucleotides are TGTGCCAGCAGTGCGATGGGACAGGCGTTGAGTCAGCCCCAGCATTTT.